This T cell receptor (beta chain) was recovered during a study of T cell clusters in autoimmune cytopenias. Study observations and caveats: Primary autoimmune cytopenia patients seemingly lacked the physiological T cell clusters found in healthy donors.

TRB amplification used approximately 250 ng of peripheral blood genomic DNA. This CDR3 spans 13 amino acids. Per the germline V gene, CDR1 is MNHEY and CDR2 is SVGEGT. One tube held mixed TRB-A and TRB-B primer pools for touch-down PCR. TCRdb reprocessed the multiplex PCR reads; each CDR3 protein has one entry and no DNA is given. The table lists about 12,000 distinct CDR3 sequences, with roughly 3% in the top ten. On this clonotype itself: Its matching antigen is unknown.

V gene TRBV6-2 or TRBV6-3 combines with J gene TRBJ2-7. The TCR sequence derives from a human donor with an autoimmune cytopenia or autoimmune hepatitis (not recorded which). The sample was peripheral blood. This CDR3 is CASRRTVEVEQYF.